Described below is a single TCR beta chain sequence and its context. Its antigen remains unknown. The germline CDR1 and CDR2 sequences are SGHKS and YYEKEE (reference sequence). Trimming stripped 3 bases from V and 9 bases from J, with 13 bases between. This CDR3 spans 14 amino acids. The data are from a study of cytomegalovirus exposure and HLA in healthy donors. Whereas donors were nominally healthy upon sampling, unrecorded immune exposures were probable. PCR involved 60 Vbeta and 13 Jbeta primers. In the original workflow: Some 10 million of some 80 million unique TCR beta chains were shared, per a later count. TCRdb keeps only in-frame clones here, not all; method: immunoSEQ multiplex PCR. V, J and clone size are those of that table, while D and trimming were read from the DNA. This sample carries 85,000 to 130,000 clones, about 71% of them seen once, and the ten largest clones take 0.6% to 1%.

The study, taken as a whole, reports: The authors later found most CMV-associated TCR beta chains appeared HLA-restricted. The majority of TCR sequences were rare, yet some public TCRs appeared in many donors.

V usage is TRBV5-5 and J usage is TRBJ1-6, with D possibly being TRBD1 (5 bases). Sequenced: PBMCs. This TCR came from a boy under 18 in good health and CMV-seronegative. The CDR3 nucleotides are TGTGCCAGCAGCTCCGGGACTCAAGGTTCACCCCTCCACTTT. Its protein is CASSSGTQGSPLHF.